This is a list of T cell receptor beta chains from one sample in a study of OX40 agonist ivuxolimab in advanced cancers. Assay used: immunoSEQ multiplex PCR; TCRdb lists only in-frame clones, some missing. Here the sample spans 60,000 to 100,000 clones, approximately 80% being singletons. Here the sequenced sample was CD4+ or CD8+ T cells sorted from blood, taken in a trial of the OX40 agonist ivuxolimab. These receptors originate from an adult with an advanced solid tumor such as melanoma, head and neck, liver or kidney cancer. Both conserved end residues are part of each CDR3. The order of the fields is clone size, V gene, D gene, J gene, CDR3 DNA, CDR3 protein. The D gene is left open where the match is weak. Size tells how often a clone was seen (once, few, many) or the class of an expanded clone, and some rows leave it out.

clone_size: NA; v_call: TRBV28; d_call: TRBD1; j_call: TRBJ1-5; cdr3_nt: TGTGCCAGCAGTTCACGACAGGGGGGCAGTCAGCCCCAGCATTTT; cdr3_aa: CASSSRQGGSQPQHF
clone_size: NA; v_call: TRBV5-1; d_call: NA; j_call: TRBJ1-2; cdr3_nt: TGCGCCAGCAGCTCTTTCAGTGGTGGCTACACCTTC; cdr3_aa: CASSSFSGGYTF
clone_size: NA; v_call: TRBV7-9; d_call: NA; j_call: TRBJ2-5; cdr3_nt: TGTGCCAGCAACAGGCCACAAGAGACCCAGTACTTC; cdr3_aa: CASNRPQETQYF
clone_size: NA; v_call: TRBV9; d_call: TRBD2; j_call: TRBJ2-2; cdr3_nt: TGTGCCAGCAGCGGAGGAATGGGGACTAGGGTCACCGGGGAGCTGTTTTTT; cdr3_aa: CASSGGMGTRVTGELFF
clone_size: NA; v_call: TRBV4-3; d_call: TRBD2; j_call: TRBJ2-3; cdr3_nt: TGCGCCAGCAGCCAATACCTAGCGGGGGGCACAGATACGCAGTATTTT; cdr3_aa: CASSQYLAGGTDTQYF
clone_size: NA; v_call: TRBV6-5; d_call: TRBD1; j_call: TRBJ2-7; cdr3_nt: TGTGCCAGCACCCCCCCAGGGGGCGAGCAGTACTTC; cdr3_aa: CASTPPGGEQYF
clone_size: NA; v_call: TRBV7-9; d_call: NA; j_call: TRBJ2-7; cdr3_nt: TGTGCCAGCAGCTTAGCACAGGACTACGAGCAGTACTTC; cdr3_aa: CASSLAQDYEQYF
clone_size: NA; v_call: TRBV5-1; d_call: TRBD2; j_call: TRBJ2-2; cdr3_nt: TGCGCCAGCAGCGGTGCTAGCGGAGACACCGGGGAGCTGTTTTTT; cdr3_aa: CASSGASGDTGELFF
clone_size: many; v_call: TRBV7-2; d_call: TRBD1; j_call: TRBJ1-1; cdr3_nt: TGTGCCAGCAGCTATGACGGGACAGGGCGAGCTTTCTTT; cdr3_aa: CASSYDGTGRAFF
clone_size: NA; v_call: TRBV7-9; d_call: NA; j_call: TRBJ2-5; cdr3_nt: TGTGCCAGCAGCTGGGGTATAGGGGAGACCCAGTACTTC; cdr3_aa: CASSWGIGETQYF
clone_size: NA; v_call: TRBV7-2; d_call: TRBD1; j_call: TRBJ1-2; cdr3_nt: TGTGCCAGCAGAACAGGGGCTACCTATGGCTACACCTTC; cdr3_aa: CASRTGATYGYTF
clone_size: NA; v_call: TRBV7-9; d_call: NA; j_call: TRBJ2-7; cdr3_nt: TGTGCCAGCAGAGGTCCCGGGGACTACGAGCAGTACTTC; cdr3_aa: CASRGPGDYEQYF
clone_size: NA; v_call: TRBV19; d_call: NA; j_call: TRBJ2-5; cdr3_nt: TGTGCCAGTAGTATTAATGGGCAGGGAAGAGAGACCCAGTACTTC; cdr3_aa: CASSINGQGRETQYF
clone_size: NA; v_call: TRBV6-5; d_call: NA; j_call: TRBJ2-2; cdr3_nt: TGTGCCAGCAGTTACTCGCGCGGGGTATACACCGGGGAGCTGTTTTTT; cdr3_aa: CASSYSRGVYTGELFF
clone_size: NA; v_call: TRBV5-1; d_call: NA; j_call: TRBJ1-1; cdr3_nt: TGCGCCAGCAGCCCCGGGGGACTGAACACTGAAGCTTTCTTT; cdr3_aa: CASSPGGLNTEAFF
clone_size: NA; v_call: TRBV11-2; d_call: NA; j_call: TRBJ2-1; cdr3_nt: TGTGCCAGCAGCTTAGATGGTCATAGTATAGGAGAACGCTACAATGAGCAGTTCTTC; cdr3_aa: CASSLDGHSIGERYNEQFF
clone_size: few; v_call: TRBV11-2; d_call: NA; j_call: TRBJ1-1; cdr3_nt: TGTGCCAGCAGCTTAAGCGGCACCCAGAACACTGAAGCTTTCTTT; cdr3_aa: CASSLSGTQNTEAFF
clone_size: once; v_call: TRBV27; d_call: TRBD2; j_call: TRBJ2-3; cdr3_nt: TGTGCCAGCAGTTTTAACGGACTAGCGGGAGATACGCAGTATTTT; cdr3_aa: CASSFNGLAGDTQYF
clone_size: NA; v_call: TRBV6-1; d_call: TRBD1; j_call: TRBJ2-4; cdr3_nt: TGTGCCAGCAGTGAACTCTTACAGGGGTGGGTCGGGGCCAAAAACATTCAGTACTTC; cdr3_aa: CASSELLQGWVGAKNIQYF
clone_size: few; v_call: TRBV11-1; d_call: TRBD2; j_call: TRBJ2-3; cdr3_nt: TGTGCCAGCAGCCCAGCGGGGGCGCGTACGCAGTATTTT; cdr3_aa: CASSPAGARTQYF
clone_size: NA; v_call: TRBV10-3; d_call: NA; j_call: TRBJ2-1; cdr3_nt: TGTGCCATCAGGGAGACGGAAGCCTACAATGAGCAGTTCTTC; cdr3_aa: CAIRETEAYNEQFF
clone_size: NA; v_call: TRBV5-4; d_call: TRBD1; j_call: TRBJ1-6; cdr3_nt: TGTGCCAGCAGCTCCGCCCAGGACAGGGTACGACCCCTCCACTTT; cdr3_aa: CASSSAQDRVRPLHF
clone_size: NA; v_call: TRBV6-1; d_call: TRBD1; j_call: TRBJ2-7; cdr3_nt: TGTGCCAGCTATGGCAGGGGGCTAAACGAGCAGTACTTC; cdr3_aa: CASYGRGLNEQYF
clone_size: NA; v_call: TRBV7-7; d_call: NA; j_call: TRBJ2-1; cdr3_nt: TGTGCCAGCAGCTGGGTTAGTATAGCGGTTAGGGATGAGCAGTTCTTC; cdr3_aa: CASSWVSIAVRDEQFF
clone_size: once; v_call: TRBV10-1; d_call: NA; j_call: TRBJ2-3; cdr3_nt: TGCGCCAGCTTTGGCCGCGGGGTAAACGGAGATACGCAGTATTTT; cdr3_aa: CASFGRGVNGDTQYF
clone_size: NA; v_call: TRBV18; d_call: NA; j_call: TRBJ1-4; cdr3_nt: TGTGCCAGCTCACCACCGGGAGCAGGACGGCCTGAAAAACTGTTTTTT; cdr3_aa: CASSPPGAGRPEKLFF
clone_size: NA; v_call: TRBV9; d_call: TRBD1; j_call: TRBJ2-2; cdr3_nt: TGTGCCAGCAGCGTAGGGGGACAGACGAACACCGGGGAGCTGTTTTTT; cdr3_aa: CASSVGGQTNTGELFF
clone_size: NA; v_call: TRBV28; d_call: NA; j_call: TRBJ1-4; cdr3_nt: TGTGCCAGCAGACTGACGAATGAAAAACTGTTTTTT; cdr3_aa: CASRLTNEKLFF
clone_size: NA; v_call: TRBV5-6; d_call: NA; j_call: TRBJ2-7; cdr3_nt: TGTGCCAGCAGCTTCGGACGGGTCGGATACGAGCAGTACTTC; cdr3_aa: CASSFGRVGYEQYF
clone_size: NA; v_call: TRBV25-1; d_call: TRBD1; j_call: TRBJ1-4; cdr3_nt: TGTGCCAGCAGTGAATTAGGGGGCTCTAATGAAAAACTGTTTTTT; cdr3_aa: CASSELGGSNEKLFF
clone_size: NA; v_call: TRBV20-1; d_call: NA; j_call: TRBJ2-1; cdr3_nt: TGCAGTGCTAGGAAATACAATGAGCAGTTCTTC; cdr3_aa: CSARKYNEQFF
clone_size: NA; v_call: TRBV19; d_call: NA; j_call: TRBJ1-5; cdr3_nt: TGTGCCAGTAGCGTTCGAGGGGAGGGGGGCAATCAGCCCCAGCATTTT; cdr3_aa: CASSVRGEGGNQPQHF
clone_size: NA; v_call: TRBV6-4; d_call: TRBD1; j_call: TRBJ2-3; cdr3_nt: TGTGCCAGCAGTGACACTCTACAGGGGGCTGGAAATACGCAGTATTTT; cdr3_aa: CASSDTLQGAGNTQYF
clone_size: NA; v_call: TRBV20-1; d_call: NA; j_call: TRBJ1-2; cdr3_nt: TGCAGTGCTAGATTGGGCGGCTACACCTTC; cdr3_aa: CSARLGGYTF
clone_size: NA; v_call: TRBV11-3; d_call: NA; j_call: TRBJ2-2; cdr3_nt: TGTGCCAGCAGCTTAGGGGGAAGCAGTGAAACCGGGGAGCTGTTTTTT; cdr3_aa: CASSLGGSSETGELFF
clone_size: NA; v_call: TRBV27; d_call: TRBD2; j_call: TRBJ2-1; cdr3_nt: TGTGCCAGCAGTCCCGGCAAACTAGTGGGACTAGCGGAATCATACAATGAGCAGTTCTTC; cdr3_aa: CASSPGKLVGLAESYNEQFF
clone_size: NA; v_call: TRBV30; d_call: TRBD2; j_call: TRBJ2-5; cdr3_nt: TGTGCCAGAGCGGGAGGGTGGCAAGAGACCCAGTACTTC; cdr3_aa: CARAGGWQETQYF
clone_size: NA; v_call: TRBV5-1; d_call: TRBD2; j_call: TRBJ2-1; cdr3_nt: TGCGCCAGCAGCCCCCCGGGTAGCGGGAGCTTCTGGGATGAGCAGTTCTTC; cdr3_aa: CASSPPGSGSFWDEQFF
clone_size: NA; v_call: TRBV28; d_call: TRBD1; j_call: TRBJ1-1; cdr3_nt: TGTGCCAGCAGTTTATTGACGGACAGGACTGAAGCTTTCTTT; cdr3_aa: CASSLLTDRTEAFF
clone_size: NA; v_call: TRBV28; d_call: NA; j_call: TRBJ1-4; cdr3_nt: TGTGCCAGTCGAGCAACTAATGAAAAACTGTTTTTT; cdr3_aa: CASRATNEKLFF
clone_size: NA; v_call: TRBV5-5; d_call: NA; j_call: TRBJ2-3; cdr3_nt: TGTGCCAGCAGCCTAGCACTAGTGGGGCCAGATACGCAGTATTTT; cdr3_aa: CASSLALVGPDTQYF
clone_size: NA; v_call: TRBV6-5; d_call: NA; j_call: TRBJ2-7; cdr3_nt: TGTGCCAGCAGTTACGGGGTCGCGCAGTACTTC; cdr3_aa: CASSYGVAQYF
clone_size: NA; v_call: TRBV30; d_call: TRBD1; j_call: TRBJ1-2; cdr3_nt: TGTGCCTCAGGGGGACCCTATGGCTACACCTTC; cdr3_aa: CASGGPYGYTF
clone_size: NA; v_call: TRBV5-6; d_call: TRBD2; j_call: TRBJ2-1; cdr3_nt: TGTGCCAGCAGCCAGTCTAGCGGTAGAACCTACAATGAGCAGTTCTTC; cdr3_aa: CASSQSSGRTYNEQFF
clone_size: NA; v_call: TRBV9; d_call: TRBD1; j_call: TRBJ2-7; cdr3_nt: TGTGCCAGCAGCGGACAGGGGGCTTCGTACGAGCAGTACTTC; cdr3_aa: CASSGQGASYEQYF
clone_size: NA; v_call: TRBV30; d_call: NA; j_call: TRBJ2-5; cdr3_nt: TGTGCCTGGAGGGTCGGGGGCGTCCAAGAGACCCAGTACTTC; cdr3_aa: CAWRVGGVQETQYF
clone_size: NA; v_call: TRBV28; d_call: NA; j_call: TRBJ2-1; cdr3_nt: TGTGCCAGCACCCCTGGGGGGGGCTCGGTTAATGAGCAGTTCTTC; cdr3_aa: CASTPGGGSVNEQFF
clone_size: NA; v_call: TRBV5-4; d_call: NA; j_call: TRBJ2-7; cdr3_nt: TGTGCCAGCAGCTTGTCGGGGGCGACCTACGAGCAGTACTTC; cdr3_aa: CASSLSGATYEQYF
clone_size: NA; v_call: TRBV6-5; d_call: TRBD2; j_call: TRBJ2-1; cdr3_nt: TGTGCCAGCAGTTACTCGGGGACTAGCGCCTACAATGAGCAGTTCTTC; cdr3_aa: CASSYSGTSAYNEQFF
clone_size: NA; v_call: TRBV7-2; d_call: NA; j_call: TRBJ2-6; cdr3_nt: TGTGCCAGCAGCTTCCCCATGAGGGTGTACAACGTCCTGACTTTC; cdr3_aa: CASSFPMRVYNVLTF
clone_size: NA; v_call: TRBV4-1; d_call: NA; j_call: TRBJ1-3; cdr3_nt: TGCGCCAGCAGCCTGAAGTCTCTCGGGACGGCCTCTGGAAACACCATATATTTT; cdr3_aa: CASSLKSLGTASGNTIYF
clone_size: NA; v_call: TRBV5-8; d_call: NA; j_call: TRBJ1-5; cdr3_nt: TGTGCCAGCAGCTTACAAGAGAATCAGCCCCAGCATTTT; cdr3_aa: CASSLQENQPQHF
clone_size: few; v_call: TRBV2; d_call: TRBD2; j_call: TRBJ2-5; cdr3_nt: TGTGCCAGCAGTGGAGCGGGGGGTGCTCAAGAGACCCAGTACTTC; cdr3_aa: CASSGAGGAQETQYF